This T cell receptor (beta chain) was documented in a study of blood T cell repertoires in COVID-19. The V gene's germline CDR1 is SGHTA and CDR2 FQGNSA. This CDR3 is 13 amino acids long. V shed 2 bases and J shed 6 bases, with 10 bases lying between them. Assay used: immunoSEQ multiplex PCR; TCRdb lists only in-frame clones, some missing. The sample comprises about 250,000 clones, nearly 90% of which are singletons, and approximately 2.3% rests with the top ten. The clonotype comes from a woman aged 60 to 75 with COVID-19, enrolled during active disease. The chain has TRBV7-2 and TRBJ1-1; D perhaps matches TRBD1 (5 bases). Sample: peripheral blood. In DNA, the CDR3 is TGTGCCAGCAGCTTAAGACAGTCCCCTGAAGCTTTCTTT. Its protein is CASSLRQSPEAFF.